This TCR beta chain comes out of a study of blood T cell repertoires in COVID-19. Study background: COVID-19 samples from acute and convalescent phases originated in the United States, Italy and Spain.

This clone was seen just once. The ends were cut back, 4 bases at V and 0 bases at J, with 10 bases in the middle. CDR1 and CDR2 from the germline V gene are SGHVS and FQNEAQ. CDR3 length equals 15 residues. Original handling: For nucleated cells, counts were estimated from reference gene primer amplification. TCRdb keeps only in-frame clones here, not all; method: immunoSEQ multiplex PCR. The V and J calls and clone size were taken over from that table, and D and trimming were inferred from the DNA. The data hold about 140,000 clones, with more than 65% observed a single time. The V call is TRBV7-8, the J call TRBJ2-1; tentative D call: TRBD1 (6 bases). The clonotype was recovered from a woman aged 60-75 years with acute or convalescent COVID-19. Material for sequencing was peripheral blood. In DNA form, the CDR3 reads TGTGCCAGCAGCTCGGACAGCAACTCCTACAATGAGCAGTTCTTC. It encodes CASSSDSNSYNEQFF.